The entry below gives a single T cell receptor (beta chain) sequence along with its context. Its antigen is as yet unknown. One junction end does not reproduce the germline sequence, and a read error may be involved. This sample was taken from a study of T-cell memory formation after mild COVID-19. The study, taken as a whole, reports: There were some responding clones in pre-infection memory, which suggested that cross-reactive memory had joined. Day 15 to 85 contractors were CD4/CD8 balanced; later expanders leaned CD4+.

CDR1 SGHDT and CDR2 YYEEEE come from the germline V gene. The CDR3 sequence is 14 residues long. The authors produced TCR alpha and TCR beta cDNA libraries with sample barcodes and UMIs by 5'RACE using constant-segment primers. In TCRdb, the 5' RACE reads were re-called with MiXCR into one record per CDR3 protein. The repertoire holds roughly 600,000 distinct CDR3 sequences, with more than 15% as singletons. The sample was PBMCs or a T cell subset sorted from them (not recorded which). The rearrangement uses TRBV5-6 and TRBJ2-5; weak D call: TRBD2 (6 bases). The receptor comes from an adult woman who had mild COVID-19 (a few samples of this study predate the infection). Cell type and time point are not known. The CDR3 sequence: CASSTGLYQETKYF. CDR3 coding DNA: TGTGCCAGCAGCACGGGACTTTACCAAGAGACCAAGTACTTC. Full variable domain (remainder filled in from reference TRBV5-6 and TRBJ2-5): DAGVTQSPTHLIKTRGQQVTLRCSPKSGHDTVSWYQQALGQGPQFIFQYYEEEERQRGNFPDRFSGHQFPNYSSELNVNALLLGDSALYLCASSTGLYQETKYFGPGTRLLVL.